The 29 T cell receptor beta chains reported below all come from one sample, sequenced in a study of sequential checkpoint blockade in melanoma. The protocol was immunoSEQ multiplex PCR, while the TCRdb copy is restricted to in-frame clones and leaves out a portion. Of more than 25,000 clones detected, roughly 91% appear once; the ten largest clones hold around 15%. Treatment defined: randomized to nivolumab then ipilimumab (arm A) or the reverse (arm B). The sequencing here drew on CD8+ T cells sorted from blood (inferred from file names), taken from a patient given nivolumab and ipilimumab in sequence. The source of these receptors is a human donor with melanoma.

V gene TRBV9 combines with J gene TRBJ2-3; D is unresolved. The germline V gene encodes CDR1 SGDLS and CDR2 YYNGEE. V was trimmed by 0 bases and J by 0 bases, leaving 5 bases between them. The CDR3 is 14 amino acids. The CDR3 here is CASSVARSTDTQYF. In DNA form, the CDR3 reads TGTGCCAGCAGCGTAGCGAGAAGCACAGATACGCAGTATTTT.

The chain employs TRBV19 and TRBJ1-1; tentative D call: TRBD1 (5 bases). V shed 5 bases and J shed 8 bases, with 21 bases lying between them. The CDR3 is 15 residues long. CDR1 is LNHDA and CDR2 is SQIVND in the germline V gene (reference sequence). The CDR3 region is CASSPIGAGLPEAFF. CDR3 DNA sequence: TGTGCCAGTAGTCCGATTGGGGCAGGGCTCCCAGAAGCTTTCTTT.

The rearrangement links TRBV7-2 to TRBJ2-7; 8 nucleotides match TRBD1. The germline gives CDR1 SGHTA, CDR2 FQGNSA. The CDR3 spans 15 residues. J was trimmed by 2 bases and V by 4 bases; bases with no gene match: 7. The CDR3, as DNA: TGTGCCAGCAGCTCCCAGGGGGCGAGAACCTACGAGCAGTACTTC. Protein: CASSSQGARTYEQYF.

The chain carries TRBV7-2 and TRBJ2-3; the match to TRBD1 covers 12 bases. V dropped 5 bases and J dropped 6; count of bases not matched to a gene: 6. Germline V gives CDR1 SGHTA, CDR2 FQGNSA. The CDR3 runs to 15 residues. The CDR3 loop is CASSEGTGGADTQYF. CDR3 bases: TGTGCCAGCAGCGAAGGGACAGGGGGCGCGGATACGCAGTATTTT.

This chain joins TRBV7-9 and TRBJ2-7; D possibly corresponds to TRBD2 (5 bases). The CDR3 consists of 11 residues. Trimming left V 5 bases short and J 10 bases short, with 12 bases between. Germline V CDR1 and CDR2: SEHNR, FQNEAQ (reference sequence). The CDR3 bases are TGTGCCAGCAGCCACCGGGGTTACCAGTACGTC. Translation gives CASSHRGYQYV.

This rearrangement joins TRBV27 to TRBJ2-4; a weak D match, TRBD1 (5 bases). This CDR3 comprises 14 residues. Per germline, CDR1 MNHEY and CDR2 SMNVEV (reference sequence). V dropped 5 bases and J dropped 6 bases, with 14 bases sitting between them. The CDR3 DNA reads as TGTGCCAGCAGTCTGACAGTTCTAGGAAACATTCAGTACTTC. Protein: CASSLTVLGNIQYF.

As DNA, the CDR3 is TGTGCCAGCAGCCTACTACTGGGGGCTTGGGGTGAGCAGTTCTTC. This sequence encodes CASSLLLGAWGEQFF. The chain links TRBV5-8 to TRBJ2-1; a possible D gene is TRBD1 (6 bases). Germline V gene data show CDR1 as SGHTS and CDR2 as YDEGEE. V was cut by 4 bases and J by 9 bases, with 20 bases left in between. This CDR3 has 15 amino acids.

This rearrangement joins TRBV5-1 to TRBJ2-5; 8 bases are shared with TRBD2. The CDR3 covers 12 residues. V was clipped by 4 bases and J by 5 bases; unmatched bases: 1. Germline V gene sequence: CDR1 SGHRS, CDR2 YFSETQ. The CDR3 bases are TGCGCCAGCAGCCGCGGGGGGGAGACCCAGTACTTC. This codes for CASSRGGETQYF.

The chain is built from TRBV27 and TRBJ2-5; maybe TRBD2 (6 bases). V was cut by 0 bases and J by 4 bases, with 9 bases left in between. The length of the CDR3 is 14 residues. Germline assignment: CDR1 MNHEY and CDR2 SMNVEV (reference sequence). CDR3 sequence: CASSLSAGLETQYF. CDR3 nucleotide sequence: TGTGCCAGCAGTTTATCTGCGGGACTAGAGACCCAGTACTTC.

Only one count was recorded for this clone. This chain links TRBV14 with TRBJ2-1; 9 bases line up with TRBD2. Looked up from germline, CDR1 is SGHDN and CDR2 is FVKESK. After removal of 3 bases from V and 2 bases from J, the junction contained 26 bases not matched to a gene. The CDR3 loop spans 23 amino acids. The CDR3 DNA reads as TGTGCCAGCAGCCAGGGACCGGACAGTGGAGGCCCTGCGCGGGAGGGGGCCTACAATGAGCAGTTCTTC. Protein sequence: CASSQGPDSGGPAREGAYNEQFF.

This chain connects TRBV7-9 to TRBJ1-2; 9 bases are a match to TRBD1. The germline V gene encodes CDR1 SEHNR and CDR2 FQNEAQ (reference sequence). CDR3 length: 15 residues. Trimming took 1 base from V and 8 from J; bases not matched to a gene: 8. CDR3 sequence (DNA): TGTGCCAGCAGCTTAGGCCTACAGGGGGCTAAAGGCTACACCTTC. It encodes CASSLGLQGAKGYTF.

V usage is TRBV19 and J usage is TRBJ2-1; 11 bases line up with TRBD2. Unmatched junction bases numbered 5, after V lost 5 bases and J lost 5 bases. Germline CDR1 and CDR2: LNHDA and SQIVND (reference sequence). The CDR3 has 15 residues. CDR3 protein: CASSSRGLADNEQFF. The CDR3 nucleotides are TGTGCCAGTAGTTCAAGGGGACTAGCGGACAATGAGCAGTTCTTC.

The chain uses TRBV14 and TRBJ2-5, with 7 bases lining up with TRBD1. The CDR3 is 16 amino acids. The junction had 12 bases not matched to a gene; V was cut back by 3 bases and J by 5 bases. From germline, CDR1 is SGHDN and CDR2 FVKESK. In DNA, the CDR3 is TGTGCCAGCAGCCAGGGGCCGACAGGGTCGGGGGAGACCCAGTACTTC. Protein product: CASSQGPTGSGETQYF.

The chain is built from TRBV9 and TRBJ2-7; TRBD2 matches 7 bases. Looked up from germline, CDR1 is SGDLS and CDR2 is YYNGEE. Trimming at V came to 4 bases and at J to 5 bases, leaving 9 bases not matched to a gene. The CDR3 runs to 14 residues. CDR3 amino acids: CASSPPGGNDEQYF. The CDR3, as DNA: TGTGCCAGCAGCCCCCCGGGGGGTAATGACGAGCAGTACTTC.

The chain has TRBV7-2 and TRBJ2-3, with 7 bases that match TRBD1. V shed 5 bases, J shed 2 bases, and the junction held 7 bases outside the gene matches. CDR3 length equals 15 residues. Per the germline V gene, CDR1 is SGHTA and CDR2 is FQGNSA. As DNA, the CDR3 is TGTGCCAGCAGCAAGGGACAGCTAGACACAGATACGCAGTATTTT. Translation gives CASSKGQLDTDTQYF.

The chain uses TRBV7-3 and TRBJ2-3, with D possibly matching TRBD2 (6 bases). The CDR3 spans 14 residues. Germline V lookup: CDR1 SGHTA, CDR2 FQGTGA. Deletions cut 4 bases from V and 4 bases from J, with 12 bases between. DNA of the CDR3: TGTGCCAGCAGCTCCTGGACTATCCCAGATACGCAGTATTTT. Translating it yields CASSSWTIPDTQYF. Supplemented by reference TRBV7-3 and TRBJ2-3, the full variable domain reads GAGVSQTPSNKVTEKGKYVELRCDPISGHTALYWYRQSLGQGPEFLIYFQGTGAADDSGLPNDRFFAVRPEGSVSTLKIQRTERGDSAVYLCASSSWTIPDTQYFGPGTRLTVL.

The chain carries TRBV18 and TRBJ2-3, with TRBD1 matching 10 bases. Germline V lookup: CDR1 KGHSH, CDR2 LQKENI. CDR3 length equals 16 residues. V dropped 2 bases and J dropped 3; count of bases not matched to a gene: 5. The CDR3 spells CASSPTWDRGTDTQYF. The CDR3 DNA follows: TGTGCCAGCTCACCAACCTGGGACAGGGGTACAGATACGCAGTATTTT.

CDR3 amino acids: CASSSRRGGNTIYF. CDR3 nucleotide sequence: TGTGCCAGCAGCTCCCGCCGGGGTGGAAACACCATATATTTT. The chain couples TRBV7-2 to TRBJ1-3; no firm D call. V lost 4 bases to trimming and J lost 3 bases, with 10 bases between them. Germline CDR1 reads SGHTA; CDR2 reads FQGNSA. The CDR3 totals 14 residues.

This chain links TRBV27 with TRBJ1-2, with TRBD1 as a possible D gene (5 bases). The germline V gene has CDR1 MNHEY and CDR2 SMNVEV (reference sequence). The CDR3 is 15 residues long. Trimming took off 4 bases at V and 3 bases at J, with 15 bases between the two ends. The CDR3 is CASSSFAGGHYGYTF. The CDR3, as DNA: TGTGCCAGCAGTTCGTTTGCGGGGGGTCACTATGGCTACACCTTC.

The DNA for the CDR3 is TGTGCCAGCAGTTTATTACAGGCGGGAGGGCCTGGCGAGCAGTACTTC. It encodes CASSLLQAGGPGEQYF. The chain employs TRBV27 and TRBJ2-7; the match to TRBD2 covers 9 bases. The germline V gene encodes CDR1 MNHEY and CDR2 SMNVEV (reference sequence). The V and J ends lost 1 base and 6 bases, in that order; junction bases with no gene match: 10. This CDR3 comprises 16 residues.

The genes are TRBV7-2 and TRBJ2-3; 9 bases are a match to TRBD2. J lost 3 bases, V lost 1 base, and 2 bases had no gene match. The length of the CDR3 is 15 residues. Germline CDR1 SGHTA, CDR2 FQGNSA. CDR3 in amino acids: CASSLVRGGTDTQYF. The CDR3 nucleotides read TGTGCCAGCAGCTTAGTGCGGGGGGGTACAGATACGCAGTATTTT.

The V gene is TRBV7-2, the J gene TRBJ1-2, with unresolved D. Germline V gene data show CDR1 as SGHTA and CDR2 as FQGNSA. This CDR3 contains 16 residues. The V end was cut by 1 base, the J end by 5 bases, with 17 bases between. DNA of the CDR3: TGTGCCAGCAGCTTAGTCGCGACAACGGGGTGGTATGGCTACACCTTC. This codes for CASSLVATTGWYGYTF.

The chain links TRBV6-4 to TRBJ2-2; 8 nucleotides line up with TRBD1. The CDR3 totals 14 residues. The V and J ends lost 3 bases and 3 bases, in that order; junction bases with no gene match: 0. Per the germline V gene, CDR1 is MRHNA and CDR2 is SNTAGT. CDR3 in DNA: TGTGCCAGCAGTGAGGACAGGGACACCGGGGAGCTGTTTTTT. It translates to CASSEDRDTGELFF.

V and J are TRBV27 and TRBJ2-3, with D unclear. CDR3 length: 11 residues. From germline, CDR1 is MNHEY and CDR2 SMNVEV (reference sequence). Trimming took 7 bases from V and 2 from J, leaving 4 bases between them. CDR3 in DNA: TGTGCCAGCACCCACACAGATACGCAGTATTTT. Protein product: CASTHTDTQYF.

CDR3 sequence: CASSFRLNTEAFF. CDR3 sequence (DNA): TGTGCCAGCAGTTTTCGGTTGAACACTGAAGCTTTCTTT. The chain uses TRBV27 and TRBJ1-1; no reliable D call. The CDR3 contains 13 residues. V gave up 3 bases and J gave up 0 bases, with 5 bases separating them. Looked up from germline, CDR1 is MNHEY and CDR2 is SMNVEV (reference sequence).

This clone was observed a handful of times. The chain is built from TRBV6-6 and TRBJ2-3; TRBD1 is a possible D gene (6 bases). V dropped 4 bases and J dropped 7 bases, with 12 bases sitting between them. This CDR3 comprises 13 residues. The germline gives CDR1 MNHNY, CDR2 SVGAGI (reference sequence). The CDR3 loop reads CASSFGDKYTQYF. The CDR3 DNA follows: TGTGCCAGCAGTTTCGGGGACAAATATACGCAGTATTTT.

The chain recombines TRBV4-3 with TRBJ2-5; TRBD1 matches at 9 bases. V was clipped by 4 bases and J by 5 bases; unmatched bases: 8. The CDR3 consists of 15 residues. Germline V gene sequence: CDR1 LGHNA, CDR2 YSLEER. The CDR3 bases are TGCGCCAGCAGCCCTTGGACAGGGGATCAGGAGACCCAGTACTTC. Translated, it gives CASSPWTGDQETQYF.

The rearrangement joins TRBV9 to TRBJ2-5; D might be TRBD2 (5 bases). Germline V CDR1 and CDR2: SGDLS, YYNGEE. Trimming took 0 bases from V and 1 from J, leaving 7 bases between them. CDR3 length equals 14 residues. The CDR3 protein is CASSVDGIQETQYF. The CDR3 bases are TGTGCCAGCAGCGTAGACGGGATCCAAGAGACCCAGTACTTC.

CDR3: CASGQMWTEAFF. CDR3 coding DNA: TGTGCCAGCGGACAGATGTGGACTGAAGCTTTCTTT. The genes are TRBV19 and TRBJ1-1; D may be TRBD1 (6 bases). Trimming removed 9 bases from V and 5 bases from J, with 13 bases in between. The CDR3 is made up of 12 amino acids. CDR1 and CDR2 (germline): LNHDA, SQIVND (reference sequence).